Listed here are 29 T cell receptor beta chains from one sample, sequenced in a study of identical twins. TCRdb re-analysed the 5' RACE reads in MiXCR, keeping a single row per CDR3 protein. The table shows 250,000 or so distinct CDR3 sequences, with around 8% occurring only once. Another study also made use of these data, one on yellow fever vaccine responses in identical twins.

The sequencing input was CD8+ T cells sorted from blood. Receptor source: a woman aged 18-30 years in good health.

V is TRBV29-1 and J is TRBJ2-1, with 9 nucleotides matching TRBD1. V lost 6 bases to trimming and J lost 6 bases; unmatched junction nucleotides: 9. The CDR3 sequence is 14 residues long. The V gene's germline CDR1 is SQVTM and CDR2 ANQGSEA. The CDR3 protein is CSVIDRGGSNEQFF. CDR3 sequence (DNA): TGCAGCGTGATAGACAGGGGGGGGTCCAATGAGCAGTTCTTC.

This clonotype was found many times. At one end the junction does not follow the germline gene, possibly because of a read error. The chain carries TRBV12-3 or TRBV12-4 and TRBJ2-7, with a possible D match to TRBD1 (6 bases). The CDR3 covers 16 residues. CDR3 in amino acids: CASRLGPRGFGYEQYF. The CDR3 coding sequence is TGTGCCAGCAGGTTAGGACCCAGGGGTTTCGGGTACGAGCAGTACTTC.

The chain couples TRBV5-1 to TRBJ2-5; 7 nucleotides agree with TRBD1. The CDR3 runs to 15 residues. Germline loops: CDR1 SGHRS, CDR2 YFSETQ. V gave up 0 bases and J gave up 4 bases; unmatched junction bases: 6. The CDR3 DNA sequence: TGCGCCAGCAGCTTGGAGGGAGCAGGGGGAGAGACCCAGTACTTC. Protein product: CASSLEGAGGETQYF.

Only a few counts were recorded for this clonotype. This chain uses TRBV7-9 with TRBJ2-7; 8 positions agree with TRBD1. CDR1 and CDR2 from the germline V gene are SEHNR and FQNEAQ (reference sequence). Unmatched junction bases numbered 11, after V lost 5 bases and J lost 2 bases. The CDR3 is 16 amino acids. CDR3 sequence (DNA): TGTGCCAGCAGCCCCCTACTAGGACAGGGAACCTACGAGCAGTACTTC. Its protein product is CASSPLLGQGTYEQYF.

This clonotype has at least ten counts. CDR3 region: CASRPDTSYEQYF. CDR3 bases: TGCGCCAGCAGACCGGATACCTCCTACGAGCAGTACTTC. The rearrangement links TRBV5-1 to TRBJ2-7; no firm D call. V lost 5 bases and J lost 0, with 9 bases in between. The CDR3 is made up of 13 amino acids. CDR1 and CDR2 from the germline V gene are SGHRS and YFSETQ.

This clonotype showed up just a few times. The chain is built from TRBV5-4 and TRBJ2-1; D is perhaps TRBD1 (5 bases). The germline V gene encodes CDR1 SGHNT and CDR2 YYREEE (reference sequence). The CDR3 has 14 residues. V was cut by 3 bases and J by 5 bases, with 12 bases left in between. The CDR3 loop is CASSSRDSHNEQFF. CDR3 DNA: TGTGCCAGCAGCTCCAGAGACAGCCACAATGAGCAGTTCTTC.

This clonotype was counted many times. The chain couples TRBV7-8 to TRBJ2-7, with 7 bases matching TRBD1. Germline loops: CDR1 SGHVS, CDR2 FQNEAQ. CDR3 length: 15 residues. V shed 2 bases, J shed 1 base, and the junction held 5 bases outside the gene matches. CDR3 amino acids: CASSLRQGPSYEQYF. In DNA, the CDR3 is TGTGCCAGCAGCTTACGACAGGGTCCATCCTACGAGCAGTACTTC.

To note about this clonotype: A single base separates this from a much larger clone, so it may be a read error. This chain joins TRBV12-3 or TRBV12-4 and TRBJ2-5, with no clear D. There are 17 residues in the CDR3. CDR3 coding DNA: TGTGCCTGCAGTCCCGGGCCCTCCAACCCGTACCAAGAGACCCAGTACTTC. It codes for CACSPGPSNPYQETQYF.

This clonotype was seen only a few times. The V gene is TRBV5-1, the J gene TRBJ2-1; TRBD2 might be the D (6 bases). V lost 4 bases, J lost 5 bases, and 25 bases lay in between. The CDR3 length is 18 residues. Germline V CDR1 and CDR2: SGHRS, YFSETQ. The CDR3 here is CASSPRNVTRKSNNEQFF. In nucleotides, the CDR3 is TGCGCCAGCAGCCCGCGCAACGTGACTAGAAAGTCAAACAATGAGCAGTTCTTC. The variable domain in full, with the rest retrieved from reference TRBV5-1 and TRBJ2-1, is KAGVTQTPRYLIKTRGQQVTLSCSPISGHRSVSWYQQTPGQGLQFLFEYFSETQRNKGNFPGRFSGRQFSNSRSEMNVSTLELGDSALYLCASSPRNVTRKSNNEQFFGPGTRLTVL.

This clonotype was seen only a few times. The chain uses TRBV11-2 and TRBJ2-1; no reliable D call. The CDR3 is 11 residues long. V lost 7 bases to trimming and J lost 4 bases, with 5 bases between them. In germline, CDR1 is SGHAT, CDR2 FQNNGV. CDR3 amino acids: CASTSYNEQFF. The CDR3 DNA sequence: TGTGCCAGCACTTCATACAATGAGCAGTTCTTC.

This clonotype occurred many times. CDR3 loop: CASSPDRAYEQYF. Written as DNA, the CDR3 is TGTGCCAGCAGCCCCGACAGGGCCTACGAGCAGTACTTC. This chain connects TRBV3-1 to TRBJ2-7; 7 bases are shared with TRBD1. This CDR3 spans 13 amino acids. CDR1 LGHDT and CDR2 YNNKEL come from the germline V gene (reference sequence). The junction had 2 bases not matched to a gene; V was cut back by 4 bases and J by 2 bases.

This clonotype has only a few counts. The J gene is TRBJ2-5, the V gene TRBV3-1; tentatively, D is TRBD2 (5 bases). The CDR3 runs to 12 residues. The V gene lost 9 bases and the J gene lost 4 bases, with 12 bases spanning the gap. Looked up from germline, CDR1 is LGHDT and CDR2 is YNNKEL (reference sequence). Here the CDR3 reads CARYGERETQYF. As DNA, the CDR3 is TGTGCCAGATACGGGGAGAGAGAGACCCAGTACTTC.

This clonotype was seen a few times. The chain uses TRBV15 and TRBJ2-7; D is unclear. This CDR3 has 15 amino acids. The ends were cut back, 1 base at V and 3 bases at J, with 13 bases in the middle. Germline CDR1 reads LNHNV; CDR2 reads YYDKDF (reference sequence). For the CDR3, the DNA is TGTGCCACCAGCAGAGTTATTGGCAGCAACTACGAGCAGTACTTC. Encoded protein: CATSRVIGSNYEQYF.

This clonotype was counted only a few times. The rearrangement links TRBV10-3 to TRBJ2-7; D may be TRBD2 (6 bases). V shed 3 bases and J shed 3 bases, with 15 bases lying between them. Looked up from germline, CDR1 is ENHRY and CDR2 is SYGVKD. CDR3 length: 15 amino acids. CDR3 DNA sequence: TGTGCCATCAGTGATGTCCCCGGGAGAGGCTACGAGCAGTACTTC. The encoded protein is CAISDVPGRGYEQYF.

This clonotype was seen many times. This chain uses TRBV12-3 or TRBV12-4 with TRBJ2-7; D is undetermined. This CDR3 has 14 residues. V lost 5 bases and J lost 3, with 14 bases in between. CDR3 protein: CASSPGPRNYEQYF. The CDR3 DNA sequence: TGTGCCAGCAGTCCCGGACCAAGAAACTACGAGCAGTACTTC.

At least ten counts were recorded for this clonotype. The V gene is TRBV29-1, the J gene TRBJ2-7; TRBD1 matches 10 bases. Trimming removed 5 bases from V and 8 bases from J; junction bases left unmatched: 9. Germline assignment: CDR1 SQVTM and CDR2 ANQGSEA. The CDR3 has 13 residues. The CDR3: CSVNTGQGTKQYF. CDR3 sequence (DNA): TGCAGCGTTAATACGGGACAGGGGACGAAGCAGTACTTC.

This clonotype was seen only a few times. The rearrangement links TRBV5-5 to TRBJ2-5, with 7 positions matching TRBD1. V shed 2 bases and J 4 bases; nucleotides not matched to a gene: 17. Germline V gives CDR1 SGHKS, CDR2 YYEKEE (reference sequence). This CDR3 spans 18 amino acids. The CDR3: CASSFAQVAQGLRETQYF. The DNA of the CDR3 is TGTGCCAGCAGCTTCGCCCAGGTAGCACAGGGGCTGAGAGAGACCCAGTACTTC.

There are a few counts of this clonotype. The CDR3, as DNA: TGTGCCAGCAGTGAAGAGAAAGGGCCGTACCAAGAGACCCAGTACTTC. Its translation: CASSEEKGPYQETQYF. This chain uses TRBV2 with TRBJ2-5, with D uncertain. The V gene's germline CDR1 is SNHLY and CDR2 FYNNEI. This CDR3 comprises 16 residues. V shed 1 base and J shed 0 bases, with 12 bases lying between them.

With respect to this clonotype: A much larger clone differs from this one at a single base, so this may be a read error. The rearrangement links TRBV4-1 to TRBJ2-7; D not certain. Germline loops: CDR1 MGHRA, CDR2 YSYEKL. The CDR3 consists of 13 residues. CDR3 nucleotides: TGTGCCAGCAGCCTCGGTACCTCGGAGAGCCGCCTTTTC. Its protein product is CASSLGTSESRLF.

V gene TRBV7-2 combines with J gene TRBJ2-7, with no clear D. The V gene's germline CDR1 is SGHTA and CDR2 FQGNSA. CDR3 length equals 13 residues. V dropped 2 bases and J dropped 2 bases, with 7 bases sitting between them. The CDR3 sequence: CASSLYSTYEQYF. The DNA for the CDR3 is TGTGCCAGCAGCTTATACAGTACCTACGAGCAGTACTTC.

This clonotype has ten or more counts. The J gene is TRBJ2-3, the V gene TRBV5-6; 11 bases are shared with TRBD2. J lost 3 bases, V lost 0 bases, and 6 bases had no gene match. This CDR3 has 17 residues. Looked up from germline, CDR1 is SGHDT and CDR2 is YYEEEE. This CDR3 is CASSLGASGGSTDTQYF. CDR3 bases: TGTGCCAGCAGCTTGGGGGCTAGCGGGGGGTCGACAGATACGCAGTATTTT. The full variable domain, completed using reference TRBV5-6 and TRBJ2-3, is DAGVTQSPTHLIKTRGQQVTLRCSPKSGHDTVSWYQQALGQGPQFIFQYYEEEERQRGNFPDRFSGHQFPNYSSELNVNALLLGDSALYLCASSLGASGGSTDTQYFGPGTRLTVL.

In its sample, this clonotype was seen many times. This chain links TRBV12-3 or TRBV12-4 with TRBJ2-3; D is ambiguous. The CDR3 has 11 residues. Trimming left V 4 bases short and J 4 bases short, with 3 bases between. DNA for the CDR3: TGTGCCAGCAGTTGGGCAGATACGCAGTATTTT. Amino acid sequence: CASSWADTQYF.

This clonotype was detected only a few times. This chain joins TRBV2 and TRBJ2-1, with TRBD2 identical over 16 bases. The V segment lost 6 bases and the J segment 6 bases; nucleotides outside the gene matches: 11. This CDR3 region has 18 residues. CDR1 is SNHLY and CDR2 is FYNNEI in the germline V gene. CDR3 coding DNA: TGTGCCAGCAGACCGGGACTAGCGGGGGGGCGGTTCTTCAATGAGCAGTTCTTC. Its translation is CASRPGLAGGRFFNEQFF. Together with reference TRBV2 and TRBJ2-1, the CDR3 gives the full variable domain: EPEVTQTPSHQVTQMGQEVILRCVPISNHLYFYWYRQILGQKVEFLVSFYNNEISEKSEIFDDQFSVERPDGSNFTLKIRSTKLEDSAMYFCASRPGLAGGRFFNEQFFGPGTRLTVL.

This clonotype was recorded at least ten times. The rearrangement uses TRBV12-3 or TRBV12-4 and TRBJ2-4; D is perhaps TRBD1 or TRBD2 (5 bases each). The V and J ends lost 4 bases and 7 bases respectively, with 11 bases between them. This CDR3 region has 13 residues. CDR3: CASSSSEGNIQYF. For the CDR3, the DNA is TGTGCCAGCAGTTCCAGCGAGGGGAACATTCAGTACTTC.

Comment on this clonotype: This sequence may be a read error, since a much larger clone differs from it by one base. The chain carries TRBV7-3 and TRBJ2-3; 14 bases map to TRBD2. Germline CDR1 and CDR2: SGHTA and FQGTGA. V lost 1 base, J lost 1 base, and 1 base stayed unmatched. There are 17 residues in the CDR3. The CDR3: CASSLMGLAGGTDTQYF. The CDR3 region has the DNA TGTGCCAGCAGCTTAATGGGACTAGCGGGGGGCACAGATACGCAGTATTTT.

The genes are TRBV19 and TRBJ1-1, with D unclear. Trimming cost V 0 bases and J 1 base, with 3 bases left between them. Germline V gene sequence: CDR1 LNHDA, CDR2 SQIVND (reference sequence). The CDR3 is 13 residues long. The CDR3 DNA reads as TGTGCCAGTAGTATAGACCCGAACACTGAAGCTTTCTTT. Translated, it gives CASSIDPNTEAFF.

This clonotype occurred a few times. The chain links TRBV27 to TRBJ2-1; 9 positions match TRBD2. This CDR3 comprises 16 residues. Germline CDR1 and CDR2: MNHEY and SMNVEV (reference sequence). V was pared by 6 bases and J by 0 bases, with 6 bases of the junction left unmatched. The CDR3 nucleotides read TGTGCCAGCAGCCAAAATAGCGGGAGCTCCTACAATGAGCAGTTCTTC. It specifies CASSQNSGSSYNEQFF.

This clonotype was recorded many times. The V call is TRBV25-1, the J call TRBJ1-6, with 10 positions matching TRBD1. Unmatched junction bases numbered 5, after V lost 3 bases and J lost 9 bases. Germline V gene data show CDR1 as MGHDK and CDR2 as SYGVNS. The CDR3 covers 15 residues. CDR3 sequence reads: CASSDPGTGVSPLHF. Written as DNA, the CDR3 is TGTGCCAGCAGTGACCCCGGGACAGGGGTTTCACCCCTCCACTTT.

This clonotype was observed a handful of times. This chain joins TRBV11-1 and TRBJ2-3, with TRBD1 matching 9 bases. This CDR3 has 18 residues. Trimming took 0 bases from V and 3 from J; bases not matched to a gene: 10. Looked up from germline, CDR1 is SGHAT and CDR2 is FQDESV (reference sequence). CDR3 protein: CASSLAGKQGAGTDTQYF. DNA of the CDR3: TGTGCCAGCAGCTTAGCTGGTAAACAGGGGGCAGGGACAGATACGCAGTATTTT.